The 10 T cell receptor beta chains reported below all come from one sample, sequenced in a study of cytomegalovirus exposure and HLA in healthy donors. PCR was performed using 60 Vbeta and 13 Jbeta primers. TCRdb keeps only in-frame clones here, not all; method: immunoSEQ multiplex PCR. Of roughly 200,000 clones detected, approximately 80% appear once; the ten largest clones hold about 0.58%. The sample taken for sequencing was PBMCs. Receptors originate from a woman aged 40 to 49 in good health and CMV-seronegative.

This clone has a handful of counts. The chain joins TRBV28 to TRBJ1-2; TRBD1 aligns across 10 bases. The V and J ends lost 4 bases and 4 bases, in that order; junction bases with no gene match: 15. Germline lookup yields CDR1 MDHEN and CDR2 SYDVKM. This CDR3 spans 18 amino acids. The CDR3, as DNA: TGTGCCAGCAGTTCCCCGGGACAGGGGACCCAATTCTCCTATGGCTACACCTTC. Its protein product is CASSSPGQGTQFSYGYTF.

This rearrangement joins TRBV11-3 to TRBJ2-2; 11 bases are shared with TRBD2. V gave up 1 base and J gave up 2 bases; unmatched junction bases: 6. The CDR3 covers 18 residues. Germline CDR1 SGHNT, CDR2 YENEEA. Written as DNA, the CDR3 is TGTGCCAGCAGCTTAGTAGGAGGGACTAGCGGAAACACCGGGGAGCTGTTTTTT. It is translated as CASSLVGGTSGNTGELFF.

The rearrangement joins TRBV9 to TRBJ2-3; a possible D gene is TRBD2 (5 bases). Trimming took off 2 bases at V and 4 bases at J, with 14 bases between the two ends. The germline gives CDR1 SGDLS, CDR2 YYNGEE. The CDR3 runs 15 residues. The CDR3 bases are TGTGCCAGCAGCGTTGGAGGACCTCCCTCAGATACGCAGTATTTT. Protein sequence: CASSVGGPPSDTQYF.

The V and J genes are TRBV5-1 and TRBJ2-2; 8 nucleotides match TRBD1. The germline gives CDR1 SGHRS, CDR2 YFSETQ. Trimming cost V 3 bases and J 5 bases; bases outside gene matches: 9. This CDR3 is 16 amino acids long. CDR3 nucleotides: TGCGCCAGCAGCTGGGGACAGGACTGGGGTACCGGGGAGCTGTTTTTT. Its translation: CASSWGQDWGTGELFF.

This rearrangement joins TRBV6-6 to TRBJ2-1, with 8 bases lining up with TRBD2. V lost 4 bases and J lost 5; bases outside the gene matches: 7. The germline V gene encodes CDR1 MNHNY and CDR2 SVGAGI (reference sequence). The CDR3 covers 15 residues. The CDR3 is CASSFPGLENNEQFF. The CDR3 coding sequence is TGTGCCAGCAGTTTCCCGGGACTAGAAAACAATGAGCAGTTCTTC.

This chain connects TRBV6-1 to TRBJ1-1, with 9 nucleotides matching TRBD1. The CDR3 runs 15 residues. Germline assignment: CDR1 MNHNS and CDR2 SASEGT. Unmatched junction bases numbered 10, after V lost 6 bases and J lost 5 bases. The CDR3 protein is CASSAEQGAGTEAFF. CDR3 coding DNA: TGTGCCAGCAGCGCCGAACAGGGGGCAGGGACTGAAGCTTTCTTT.

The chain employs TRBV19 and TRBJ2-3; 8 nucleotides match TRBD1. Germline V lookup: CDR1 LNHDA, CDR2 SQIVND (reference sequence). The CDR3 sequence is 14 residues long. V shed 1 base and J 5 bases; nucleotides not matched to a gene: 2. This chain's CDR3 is CASSIGTGQDTQYF. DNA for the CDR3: TGTGCCAGTAGTATAGGGACAGGGCAAGATACGCAGTATTTT.

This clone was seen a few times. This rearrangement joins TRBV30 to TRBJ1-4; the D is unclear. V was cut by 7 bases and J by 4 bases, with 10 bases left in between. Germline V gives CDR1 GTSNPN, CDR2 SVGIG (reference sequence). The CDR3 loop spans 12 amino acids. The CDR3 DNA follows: TGTGCCTCTCCGGGTCATAATGAAAAACTGTTTTTT. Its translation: CASPGHNEKLFF.

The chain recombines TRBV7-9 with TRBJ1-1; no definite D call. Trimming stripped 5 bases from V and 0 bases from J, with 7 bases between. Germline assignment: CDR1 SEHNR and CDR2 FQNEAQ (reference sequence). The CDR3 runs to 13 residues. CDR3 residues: CASSLVMNTEAFF. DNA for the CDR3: TGTGCCAGCAGCCTAGTCATGAACACTGAAGCTTTCTTT.

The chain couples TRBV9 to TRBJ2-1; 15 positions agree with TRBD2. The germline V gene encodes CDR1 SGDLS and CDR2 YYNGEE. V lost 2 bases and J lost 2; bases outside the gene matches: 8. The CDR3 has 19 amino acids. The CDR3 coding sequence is TGTGCCAGCAGCGTGACCTGGACTAGCGGGGGGGCACCCTACAATGAGCAGTTCTTC. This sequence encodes CASSVTWTSGGAPYNEQFF.